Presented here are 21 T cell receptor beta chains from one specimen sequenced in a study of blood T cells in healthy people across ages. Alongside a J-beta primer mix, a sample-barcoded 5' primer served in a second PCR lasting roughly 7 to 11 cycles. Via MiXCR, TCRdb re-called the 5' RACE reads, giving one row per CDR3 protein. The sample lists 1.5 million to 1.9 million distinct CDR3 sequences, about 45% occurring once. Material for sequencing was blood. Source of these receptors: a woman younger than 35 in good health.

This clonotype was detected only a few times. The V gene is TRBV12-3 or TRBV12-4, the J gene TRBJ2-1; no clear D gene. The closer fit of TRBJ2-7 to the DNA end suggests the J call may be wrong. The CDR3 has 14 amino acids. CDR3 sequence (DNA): TGTGCCAGCAGTCCACGACGCTCCTACAATGAGCAGTACTTC. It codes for CASSPRRSYNEQYF.

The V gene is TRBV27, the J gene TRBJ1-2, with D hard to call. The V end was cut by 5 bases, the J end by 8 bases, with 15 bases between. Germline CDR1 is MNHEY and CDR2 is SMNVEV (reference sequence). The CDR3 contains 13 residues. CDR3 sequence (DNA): TGTGCCAGCAGTGCCAGCGGGGTCTACGGCTACACCTTC. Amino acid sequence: CASSASGVYGYTF.

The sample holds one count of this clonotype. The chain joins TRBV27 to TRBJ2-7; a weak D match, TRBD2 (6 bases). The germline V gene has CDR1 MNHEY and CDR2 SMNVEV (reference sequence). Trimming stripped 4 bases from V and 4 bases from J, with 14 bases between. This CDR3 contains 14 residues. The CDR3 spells CASSYIPAGYEQYF. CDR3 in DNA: TGTGCCAGCAGTTACATCCCCGCGGGGTACGAGCAGTACTTC.

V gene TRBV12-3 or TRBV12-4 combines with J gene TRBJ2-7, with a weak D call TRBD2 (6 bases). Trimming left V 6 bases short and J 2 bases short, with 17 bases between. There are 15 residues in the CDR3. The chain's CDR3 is CASSSWGVEAYEQYF. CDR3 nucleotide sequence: TGTGCCAGCAGCTCTTGGGGGGTGGAGGCCTACGAGCAGTACTTC.

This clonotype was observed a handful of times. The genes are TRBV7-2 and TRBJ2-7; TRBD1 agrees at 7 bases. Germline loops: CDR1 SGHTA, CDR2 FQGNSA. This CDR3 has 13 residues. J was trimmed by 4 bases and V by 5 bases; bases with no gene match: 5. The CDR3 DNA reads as TGTGCCAGCAGCCGGGGACAGTATTACGAGCAGTACTTC. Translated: CASSRGQYYEQYF.

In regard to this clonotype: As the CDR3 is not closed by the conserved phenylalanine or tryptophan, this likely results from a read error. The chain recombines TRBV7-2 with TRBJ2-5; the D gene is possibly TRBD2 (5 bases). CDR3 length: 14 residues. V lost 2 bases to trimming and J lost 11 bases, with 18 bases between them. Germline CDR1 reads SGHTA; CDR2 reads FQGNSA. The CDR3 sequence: CASSLFEGGLRQYL. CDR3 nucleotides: TGTGCCAGCAGCTTATTTGAAGGCGGGCTACGGCAGTACTTA.

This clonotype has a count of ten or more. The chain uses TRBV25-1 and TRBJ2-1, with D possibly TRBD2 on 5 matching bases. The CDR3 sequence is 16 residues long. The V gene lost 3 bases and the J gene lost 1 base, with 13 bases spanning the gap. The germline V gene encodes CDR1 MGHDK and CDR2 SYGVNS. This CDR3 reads CASSEGRGSSYNEQFF. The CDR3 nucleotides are TGTGCCAGCAGTGAGGGCCGAGGGAGTTCCTACAATGAGCAGTTCTTC. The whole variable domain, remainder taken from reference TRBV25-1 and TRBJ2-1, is EADIYQTPRYLVIGTGKKITLECSQTMGHDKMYWYQQDPGMELHLIHYSYGVNSTEKGDLSSESTVSRIRTEHFPLTLESARPSHTSQYLCASSEGRGSSYNEQFFGPGTRLTVL.

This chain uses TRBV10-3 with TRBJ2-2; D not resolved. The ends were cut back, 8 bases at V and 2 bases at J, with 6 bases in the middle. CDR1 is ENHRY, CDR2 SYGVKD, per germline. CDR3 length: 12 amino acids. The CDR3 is CAISTNTGELFF. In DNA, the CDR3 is TGTGCCATCTCTACTAACACCGGGGAGCTGTTTTTT.

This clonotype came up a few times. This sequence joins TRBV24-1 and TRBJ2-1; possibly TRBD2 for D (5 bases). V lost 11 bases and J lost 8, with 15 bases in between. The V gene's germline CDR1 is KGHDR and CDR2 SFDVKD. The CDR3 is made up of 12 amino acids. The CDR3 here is CAIADELDEQFF. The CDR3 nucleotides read TGTGCCATCGCGGATGAACTAGATGAGCAGTTCTTC.

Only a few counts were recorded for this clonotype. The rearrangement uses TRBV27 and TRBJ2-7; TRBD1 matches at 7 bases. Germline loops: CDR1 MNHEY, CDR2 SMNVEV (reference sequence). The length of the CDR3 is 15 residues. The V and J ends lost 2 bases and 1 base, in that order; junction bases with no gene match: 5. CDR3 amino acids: CASSLEQGPSYEQYF. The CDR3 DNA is TGTGCCAGCAGTTTAGAACAGGGGCCATCCTACGAGCAGTACTTC.

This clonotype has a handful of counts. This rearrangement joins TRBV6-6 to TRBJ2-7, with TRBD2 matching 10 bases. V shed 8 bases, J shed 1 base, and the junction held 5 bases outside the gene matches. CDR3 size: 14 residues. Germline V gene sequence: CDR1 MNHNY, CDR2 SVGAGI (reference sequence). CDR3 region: CASLIAGGSYEQYF. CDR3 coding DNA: TGTGCCAGCCTAATAGCGGGAGGATCCTACGAGCAGTACTTC.

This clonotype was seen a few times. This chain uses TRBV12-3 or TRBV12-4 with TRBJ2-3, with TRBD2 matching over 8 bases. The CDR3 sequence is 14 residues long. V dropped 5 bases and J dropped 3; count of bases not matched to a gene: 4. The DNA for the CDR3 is TGTGCCAGCAGTATGGGACTAGATACAGATACGCAGTATTTT. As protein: CASSMGLDTDTQYF.

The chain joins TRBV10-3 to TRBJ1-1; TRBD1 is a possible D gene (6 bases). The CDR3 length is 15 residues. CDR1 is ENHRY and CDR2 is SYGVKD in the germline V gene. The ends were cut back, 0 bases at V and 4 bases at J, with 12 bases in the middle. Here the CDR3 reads CAISESGGRVTEAFF. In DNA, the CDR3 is TGTGCCATCAGTGAGTCTGGGGGGCGGGTCACTGAAGCTTTCTTT.

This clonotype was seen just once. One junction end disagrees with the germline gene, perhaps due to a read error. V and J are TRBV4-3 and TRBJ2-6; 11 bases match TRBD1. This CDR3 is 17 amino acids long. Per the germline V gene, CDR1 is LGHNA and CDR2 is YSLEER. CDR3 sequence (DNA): TGCGCCAGCAGCCAAGGGACAGGGGGCACTGGGGCCGACGTCCTGACTTTC. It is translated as CASSQGTGGTGADVLTF.

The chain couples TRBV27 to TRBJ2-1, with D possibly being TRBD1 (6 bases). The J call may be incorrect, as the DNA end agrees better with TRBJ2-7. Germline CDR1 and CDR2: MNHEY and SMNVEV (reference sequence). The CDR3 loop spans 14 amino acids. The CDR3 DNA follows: TGTGCCAGCAGGCAGAAAACAGGGTACAATGAGCAGTACTTC. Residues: CASRQKTGYNEQYF.

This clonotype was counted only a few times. The CDR3 nucleotides read TGCAGCGTTGGGCTCTCTGTCACCGGGGAGCTGTTTTTT. This codes for CSVGLSVTGELFF. V is TRBV29-1 and J is TRBJ2-2; no firm D call. The CDR3 extends over 13 amino acids. Germline assignment: CDR1 SQVTM and CDR2 ANQGSEA. V was pared by 4 bases and J by 4 bases, with 10 bases between.

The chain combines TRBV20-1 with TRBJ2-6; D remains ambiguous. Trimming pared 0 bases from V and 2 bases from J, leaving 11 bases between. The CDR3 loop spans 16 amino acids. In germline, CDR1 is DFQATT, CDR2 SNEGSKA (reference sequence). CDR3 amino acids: CSARDLDQTGANVLTF. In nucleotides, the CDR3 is TGCAGTGCTAGAGATTTGGATCAGACTGGGGCCAACGTCCTGACTTTC.

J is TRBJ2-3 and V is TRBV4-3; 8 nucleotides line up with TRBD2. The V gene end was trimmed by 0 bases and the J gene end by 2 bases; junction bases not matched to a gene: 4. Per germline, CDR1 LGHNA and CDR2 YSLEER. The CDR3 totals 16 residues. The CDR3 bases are TGCGCCAGCAGCCAAGACGCGCGGGAGGTCACAGATACGCAGTATTTT. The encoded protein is CASSQDAREVTDTQYF.

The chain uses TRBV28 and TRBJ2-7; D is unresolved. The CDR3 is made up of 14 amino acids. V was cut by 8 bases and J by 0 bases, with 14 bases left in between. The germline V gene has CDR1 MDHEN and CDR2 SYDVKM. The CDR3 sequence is CASAPPTYSYEQYF. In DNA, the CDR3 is TGTGCCAGCGCGCCGCCGACCTACTCCTACGAGCAGTACTTC.

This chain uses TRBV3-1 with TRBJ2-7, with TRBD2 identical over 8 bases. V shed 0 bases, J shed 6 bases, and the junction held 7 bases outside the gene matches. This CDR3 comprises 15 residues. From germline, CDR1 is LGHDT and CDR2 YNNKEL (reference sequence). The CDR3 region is CASSQDGGLDFEQYF. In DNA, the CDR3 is TGTGCCAGCAGCCAAGACGGGGGACTAGATTTCGAGCAGTACTTC.

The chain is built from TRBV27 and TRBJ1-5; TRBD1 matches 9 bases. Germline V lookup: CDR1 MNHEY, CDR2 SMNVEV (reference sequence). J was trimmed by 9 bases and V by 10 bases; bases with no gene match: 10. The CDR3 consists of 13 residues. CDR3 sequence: CATGQGPYRPQHF. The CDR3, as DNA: TGTGCCACTGGACAGGGGCCGTATCGGCCCCAGCATTTT.